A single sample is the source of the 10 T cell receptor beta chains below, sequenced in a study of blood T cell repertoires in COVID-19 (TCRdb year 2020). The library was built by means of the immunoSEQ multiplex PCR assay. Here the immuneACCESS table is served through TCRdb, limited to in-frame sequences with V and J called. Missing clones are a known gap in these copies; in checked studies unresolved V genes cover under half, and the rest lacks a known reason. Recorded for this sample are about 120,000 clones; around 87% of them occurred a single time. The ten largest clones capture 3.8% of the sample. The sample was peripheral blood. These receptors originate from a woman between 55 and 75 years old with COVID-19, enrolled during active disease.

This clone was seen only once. DNA for the CDR3: TGTGCCAGCAGCGAAGAGGGCACTGAAGCTTTCTTT. Translating gives CASSEEGTEAFF. The chain joins TRBV6-2 or TRBV6-3 to TRBJ1-1; D unclear. The CDR3 covers 12 residues. CDR1 is MNHEY, CDR2 SVGEGT, per germline. Between the trimmed V and J ends, which lost 6 bases and 4 bases, there was a span of 9 bases.

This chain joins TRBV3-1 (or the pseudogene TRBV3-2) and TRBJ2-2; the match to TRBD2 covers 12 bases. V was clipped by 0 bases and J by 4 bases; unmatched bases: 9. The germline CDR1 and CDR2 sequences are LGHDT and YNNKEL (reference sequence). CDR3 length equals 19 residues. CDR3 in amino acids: CASSQEGLAGGLGTGELFF. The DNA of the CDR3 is TGTGCCAGCAGCCAAGAAGGGCTAGCGGGGGGGCTTGGCACCGGGGAGCTGTTTTTT.

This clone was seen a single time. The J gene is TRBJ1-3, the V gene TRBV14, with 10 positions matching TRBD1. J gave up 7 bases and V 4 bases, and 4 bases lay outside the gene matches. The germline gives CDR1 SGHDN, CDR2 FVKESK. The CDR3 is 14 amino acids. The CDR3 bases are TGTGCCAGCAGCCCAAGGACAGGGGGTAACACCATATATTTT. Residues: CASSPRTGGNTIYF.

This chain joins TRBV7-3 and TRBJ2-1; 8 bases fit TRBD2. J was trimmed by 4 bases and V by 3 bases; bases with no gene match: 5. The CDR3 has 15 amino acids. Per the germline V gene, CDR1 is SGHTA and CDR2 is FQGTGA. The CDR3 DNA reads TGTGCCAGCAGCTTTACGGGGGGGAATTACAATGAGCAGTTCTTC. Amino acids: CASSFTGGNYNEQFF.

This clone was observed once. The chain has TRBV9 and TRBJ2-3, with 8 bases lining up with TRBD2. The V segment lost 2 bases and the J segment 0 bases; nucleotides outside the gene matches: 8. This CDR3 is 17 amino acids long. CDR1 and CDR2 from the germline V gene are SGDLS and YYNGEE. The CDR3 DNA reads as TGTGCCAGCAGCGTGGGACTGAGCGGGGGTAGCACAGATACGCAGTATTTT. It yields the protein CASSVGLSGGSTDTQYF.

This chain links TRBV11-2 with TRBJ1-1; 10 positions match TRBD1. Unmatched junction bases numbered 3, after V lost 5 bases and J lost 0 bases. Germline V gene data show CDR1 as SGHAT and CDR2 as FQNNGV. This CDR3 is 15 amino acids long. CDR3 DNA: TGTGCCAGCAGCGCGACAGGGGGCGTGAACACTGAAGCTTTCTTT. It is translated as CASSATGGVNTEAFF.

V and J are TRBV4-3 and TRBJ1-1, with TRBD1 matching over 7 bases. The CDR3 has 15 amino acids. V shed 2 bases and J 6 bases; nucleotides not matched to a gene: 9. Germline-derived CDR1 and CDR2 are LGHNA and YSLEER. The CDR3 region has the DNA TGCGCCAGCAGCCAAAGAGGACAGGCGGATCCTGAAGCTTTCTTT. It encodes CASSQRGQADPEAFF.

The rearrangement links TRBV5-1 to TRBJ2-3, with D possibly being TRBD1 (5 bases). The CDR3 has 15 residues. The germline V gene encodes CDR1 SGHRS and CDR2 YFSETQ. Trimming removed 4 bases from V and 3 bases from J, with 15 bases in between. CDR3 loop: CASSAQTRDTDTQYF. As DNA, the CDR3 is TGCGCCAGCAGCGCCCAGACCAGGGATACAGATACGCAGTATTTT.

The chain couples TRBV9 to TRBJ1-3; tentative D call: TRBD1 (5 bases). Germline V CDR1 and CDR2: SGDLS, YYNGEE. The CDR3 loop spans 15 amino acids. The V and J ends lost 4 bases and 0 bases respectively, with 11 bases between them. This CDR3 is CASSQTGSSGNTIYF. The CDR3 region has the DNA TGTGCCAGCAGCCAAACAGGTTCCTCTGGAAACACCATATATTTT.

The CDR3 spells CASSYRWGGNRAQHF. The CDR3 region has the DNA TGTGCCAGCAGTTACCGCTGGGGGGGGAATCGGGCCCAGCATTTT. This chain uses TRBV6-2 or TRBV6-3 with TRBJ1-5, with D possibly being TRBD1 (5 bases). This CDR3 spans 15 amino acids. Trimming left V 2 bases short and J 11 bases short, with 19 bases between. Germline-derived CDR1 and CDR2 are MNHEY and SVGEGT.